The 13 T cell receptor beta chains given below trace back to one sample, sequenced in a study of cytomegalovirus exposure and HLA in healthy donors. The study ran its PCR with 60 Vbeta and 13 Jbeta primers. Clones were sequenced by immunoSEQ multiplex PCR, and TCRdb holds only the in-frame ones, with some missing. The sample includes tens of thousands of clones, approximately 84% of them seen just once. The sequenced sample consisted of PBMCs. The receptors were sampled from a man aged 45-65 years in good health and CMV-seronegative.

CDR3 bases: TGTGCCAGCAGCTTAGGACAGCTCCGGCAGTATTTT. It encodes CASSLGQLRQYF. V is TRBV13 and J is TRBJ2-3; no reliable D call. Trimming stripped 0 bases from V and 11 bases from J, with 9 bases between. CDR1 and CDR2 from the germline V gene are PRHDT and FYEKMQ (reference sequence). The CDR3 runs 12 residues. Complete variable domain (other parts from reference TRBV13 and TRBJ2-3): AAGVIQSPRHLIKEKRETATLKCYPIPRHDTVYWYQQGPGQDPQFLISFYEKMQSDKGSIPDRFSAQQFSDYHSELNMSSLELGDSALYFCASSLGQLRQYFGPGTRLTVL.

V gene TRBV11-1 combines with J gene TRBJ2-3; 10 bases align to TRBD1. V shed 5 bases, J shed 2 bases, and the junction held 4 bases outside the gene matches. Per the germline V gene, CDR1 is SGHAT and CDR2 is FQDESV (reference sequence). The CDR3 contains 15 residues. DNA for the CDR3: TGTGCCAGCAGCCTCGGGACAGGGGTCACAGATACGCAGTATTTT. Amino acids: CASSLGTGVTDTQYF. The entire variable domain, with the rest obtained from reference TRBV11-1 and TRBJ2-3, is as follows: EAEVAQSPRYKITEKSQAVAFWCDPISGHATLYWYRQILGQGPELLVQFQDESVVDDSQLPKDRFSAERLKGVDSTLKIQPAELGDSAMYLCASSLGTGVTDTQYFGPGTRLTVL.

The chain has TRBV1 and TRBJ1-5; TRBD1, the table's D call, lacks a check against the DNA. TRBV1 represents a pseudogene. The CDR3 extends over 14 amino acids. CDR3 coding DNA: TGCACCAGCAGCTCAGGGGGGAGGAATCAGCCCCAGCATTTT. Protein: CTSSSGGRNQPQHF.

The V and J genes are TRBV6-1 and TRBJ1-1; 7 bases map to TRBD1. This CDR3 spans 15 amino acids. The J segment lost 8 bases and the V segment lost 2 bases, leaving 11 bases of the junction unmatched. CDR1 MNHNS and CDR2 SASEGT come from the germline V gene. CDR3 in DNA: TGTGCCAGCAGTGAATATCCGACAGGGCAGTCAGAAGCTTTCTTT. This codes for CASSEYPTGQSEAFF.

This clone was counted once. CDR3 amino acids: CASSLAGQGVNQPQHF. Written as DNA, the CDR3 is TGTGCCAGCAGCTTAGCTGGACAGGGTGTAAATCAGCCCCAGCATTTT. J is TRBJ1-5 and V is TRBV7-2, with TRBD1 identical over 8 bases. V gave up 0 bases and J gave up 4 bases; unmatched junction bases: 5. CDR1 is SGHTA and CDR2 is FQGNSA in the germline V gene. The CDR3 covers 16 residues.

The chain uses TRBV29-1 and TRBJ1-2; maybe TRBD1 (5 bases). V was cut by 4 bases and J by 12 bases, with 6 bases left in between. Germline V gene sequence: CDR1 SQVTM, CDR2 ANQGSEA. The CDR3 runs to 8 residues. Here the CDR3 reads CSVADNTF. The CDR3, as DNA: TGCAGCGTTGCGGACAACACCTTC.

The gene calls are TRBV19 and TRBJ2-7, with TRBD2 identical over 8 bases. The CDR3 totals 16 residues. V lost 3 bases to trimming and J lost 3 bases; unmatched junction nucleotides: 10. The germline V gene has CDR1 LNHDA and CDR2 SQIVND (reference sequence). CDR3 protein: CASSISSGDFGYEQYF. CDR3 bases: TGTGCCAGTAGTATTAGTAGCGGGGACTTCGGCTACGAGCAGTACTTC.

The rearrangement links TRBV6-1 to TRBJ1-6; D call uncertain. There are 14 residues in the CDR3. Looked up from germline, CDR1 is MNHNS and CDR2 is SASEGT. V shed 6 bases and J shed 4 bases, with 10 bases lying between them. The CDR3 loop reads CASSQTDYNSPLHF. The CDR3 bases are TGTGCCAGCAGCCAAACAGATTATAATTCACCCCTCCACTTT.

The CDR3 bases are TGTGCCAGCAGCTCCCTGACTAACTCCCATGAGCAGTTCTTC. This translates into CASSSLTNSHEQFF. The chain has TRBV7-2 and TRBJ2-1, with D tentatively TRBD2 (5 bases). The germline V gene encodes CDR1 SGHTA and CDR2 FQGNSA. CDR3 length equals 14 residues. V was shortened by 4 bases and J by 8 bases, with 15 bases between the two germline ends.

This rearrangement joins TRBV2 to TRBJ2-5; 10 bases fit TRBD2. Germline CDR1 reads SNHLY; CDR2 reads FYNNEI. J gave up 2 bases and V 0 bases, and 9 bases lay outside the gene matches. The CDR3 totals 18 residues. CDR3 region: CASSEALAGGRIQETQYF. The CDR3 DNA sequence: TGTGCCAGCAGTGAAGCTTTAGCGGGGGGCCGAATACAAGAGACCCAGTACTTC.

V and J are TRBV6-5 and TRBJ2-6; D is possibly TRBD2 (5 bases). The V and J ends lost 5 bases and 0 bases respectively, with 8 bases between them. Germline values: CDR1 MNHEY, CDR2 SVGAGI. The CDR3 length is 15 residues. CDR3 sequence: CASSDYYSGANVLTF. The CDR3 nucleotides are TGTGCCAGCAGTGACTATTACTCTGGGGCCAACGTCCTGACTTTC.

The chain is built from TRBV7-2 and TRBJ1-1; TRBD1 matches 8 bases. J gave up 0 bases and V 1 base, and 10 bases lay outside the gene matches. The germline V gene encodes CDR1 SGHTA and CDR2 FQGNSA. There are 18 residues in the CDR3. CDR3 in DNA: TGTGCCAGCAGCTTAGAAACCAGGGGGCGATTAATGAACACTGAAGCTTTCTTT. This sequence encodes CASSLETRGRLMNTEAFF.

The rearrangement links TRBV6-1 to TRBJ2-5; tentative D call: TRBD1 (6 bases). The CDR3 extends over 14 amino acids. V lost 6 bases, J lost 4 bases, and 15 bases lay in between. CDR1 and CDR2 (germline): MNHNS, SASEGT. The CDR3 loop reads CASRSLGGRETQYF. CDR3 DNA: TGTGCCAGCAGAAGTTTAGGGGGAAGAGAGACCCAGTACTTC.